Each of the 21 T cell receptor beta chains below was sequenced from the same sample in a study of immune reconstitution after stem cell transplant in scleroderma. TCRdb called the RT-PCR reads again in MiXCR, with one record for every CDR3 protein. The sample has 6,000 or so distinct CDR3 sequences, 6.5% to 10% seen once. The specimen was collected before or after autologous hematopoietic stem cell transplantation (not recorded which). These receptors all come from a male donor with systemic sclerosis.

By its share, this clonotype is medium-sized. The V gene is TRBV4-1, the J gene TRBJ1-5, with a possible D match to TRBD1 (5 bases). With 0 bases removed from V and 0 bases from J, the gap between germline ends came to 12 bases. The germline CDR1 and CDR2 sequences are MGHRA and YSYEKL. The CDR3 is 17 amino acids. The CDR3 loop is CASSQDWGVYSNQPQHF. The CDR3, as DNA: TGCGCCAGCAGCCAAGATTGGGGGGTCTATAGCAATCAGCCCCAGCATTTT.

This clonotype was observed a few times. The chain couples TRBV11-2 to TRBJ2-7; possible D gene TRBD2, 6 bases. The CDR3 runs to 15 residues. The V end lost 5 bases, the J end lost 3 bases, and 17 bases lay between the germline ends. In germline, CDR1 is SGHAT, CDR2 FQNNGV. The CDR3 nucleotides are TGTGCCAGCAGCCCCCGCGGGACGGGGAACTACGAGCAGTACTTC. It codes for CASSPRGTGNYEQYF.

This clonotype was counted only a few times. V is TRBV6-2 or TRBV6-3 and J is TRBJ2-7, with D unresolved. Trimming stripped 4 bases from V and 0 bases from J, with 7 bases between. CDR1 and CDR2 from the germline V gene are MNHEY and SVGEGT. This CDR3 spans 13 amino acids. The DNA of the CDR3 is TGTGCCAGCAGTTTACCGAGCTCCTACGAGCAGTACTTC. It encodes CASSLPSSYEQYF.

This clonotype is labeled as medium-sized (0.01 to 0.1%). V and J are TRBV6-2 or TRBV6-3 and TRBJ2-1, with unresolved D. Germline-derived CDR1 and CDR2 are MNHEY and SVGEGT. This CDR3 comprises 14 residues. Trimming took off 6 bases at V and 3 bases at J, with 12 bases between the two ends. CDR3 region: CASRDLGDYNEQFF. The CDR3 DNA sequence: TGTGCCAGCAGGGACCTTGGGGACTACAATGAGCAGTTCTTC.

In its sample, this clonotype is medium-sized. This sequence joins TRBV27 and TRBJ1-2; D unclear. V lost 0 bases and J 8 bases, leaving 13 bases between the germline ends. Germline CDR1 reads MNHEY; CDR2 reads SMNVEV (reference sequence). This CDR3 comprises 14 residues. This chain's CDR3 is CASSLSSPSGGYTF. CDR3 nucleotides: TGTGCCAGCAGTTTATCGTCTCCGAGTGGAGGCTACACCTTC.

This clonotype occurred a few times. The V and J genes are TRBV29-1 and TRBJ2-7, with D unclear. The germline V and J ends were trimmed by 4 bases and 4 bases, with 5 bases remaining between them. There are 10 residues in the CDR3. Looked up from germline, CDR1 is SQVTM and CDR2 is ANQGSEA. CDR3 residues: CSVVTYEQYF. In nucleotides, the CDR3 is TGCAGCGTTGTAACTTACGAGCAGTACTTC.

In nucleotides, the CDR3 is TGCGCCAGCAGCTTATCAGGGATAAGTTCACGTGAGCAGTTCTTC. It codes for CASSLSGISSREQFF. This sequence joins TRBV5-1 and TRBJ2-1; the D gene is possibly TRBD1 (5 bases). Trimming shortened V by 2 bases and J by 9 bases, and 18 bases separated the two germline ends. This CDR3 spans 15 amino acids. Germline CDR1 and CDR2: SGHRS and YFSETQ.

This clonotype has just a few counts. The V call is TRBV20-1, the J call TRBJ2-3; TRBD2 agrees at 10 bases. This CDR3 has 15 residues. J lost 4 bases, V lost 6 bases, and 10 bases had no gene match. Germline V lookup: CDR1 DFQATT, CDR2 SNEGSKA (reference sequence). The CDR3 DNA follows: TGCAGTGCAACGGGACTAGCGAGATCCTCAGATACGCAGTATTTT. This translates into CSATGLARSSDTQYF.

The CDR3 is CASSLTGPDGYTF. For the CDR3, the DNA is TGCGCCAGCAGCTTGACGGGGCCCGATGGCTACACCTTC. The V gene is TRBV5-1, the J gene TRBJ1-2; weak D call: TRBD1 (5 bases). The CDR3 spans 13 residues. Germline V gene data show CDR1 as SGHRS and CDR2 as YFSETQ. Deletions cut 1 base from V and 6 bases from J, with 10 bases between.

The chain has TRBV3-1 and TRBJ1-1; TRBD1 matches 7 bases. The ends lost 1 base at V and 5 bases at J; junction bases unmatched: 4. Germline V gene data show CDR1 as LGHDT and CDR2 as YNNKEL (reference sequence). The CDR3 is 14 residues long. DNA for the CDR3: TGTGCCAGCAGCCAAGGGACACAGGGGACTGAAGCTTTCTTT. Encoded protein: CASSQGTQGTEAFF. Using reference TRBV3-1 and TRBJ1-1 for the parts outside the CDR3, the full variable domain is DTAVSQTPKYLVTQMGNDKSIKCEQNLGHDTMYWYKQDSKKFLKIMFSYNNKELIINETVPNRFSPKSPDKAHLNLHINSLELGDSAVYFCASSQGTQGTEAFFGQGTRLTVV.

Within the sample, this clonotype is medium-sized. The CDR3 DNA follows: TGCAGTGCACTGGGCAGGGGGCATTACCAAGAGACCCAGTACTTC. It yields the protein CSALGRGHYQETQYF. V is TRBV20-1 and J is TRBJ2-5; 8 bases align to TRBD1. The CDR3 has 15 amino acids. V dropped 6 bases and J dropped 0; count of bases not matched to a gene: 9. Germline assignment: CDR1 DFQATT and CDR2 SNEGSKA (reference sequence).

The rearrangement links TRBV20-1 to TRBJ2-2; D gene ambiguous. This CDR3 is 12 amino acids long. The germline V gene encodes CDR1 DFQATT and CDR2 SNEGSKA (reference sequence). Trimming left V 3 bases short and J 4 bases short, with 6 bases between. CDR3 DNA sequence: TGCAGTGCTAGTAGTGCCACCGGGGAGCTGTTTTTT. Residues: CSASSATGELFF.

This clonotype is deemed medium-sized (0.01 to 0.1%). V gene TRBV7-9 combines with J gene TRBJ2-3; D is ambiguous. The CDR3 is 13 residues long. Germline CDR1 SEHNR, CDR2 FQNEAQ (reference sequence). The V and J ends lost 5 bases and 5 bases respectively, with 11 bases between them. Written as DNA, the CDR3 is TGTGCCAGCAGCCTCGGCCCCGTAGATACGCAGTATTTT. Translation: CASSLGPVDTQYF. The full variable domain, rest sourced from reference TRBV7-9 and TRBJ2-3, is DTGVSQNPRHKITKRGQNVTFRCDPISEHNRLYWYRQTLGQGPEFLTYFQNEAQLEKSRLLSDRFSAERPKGSFSTLEIQRTEQGDSAMYLCASSLGPVDTQYFGPGTRLTVL.

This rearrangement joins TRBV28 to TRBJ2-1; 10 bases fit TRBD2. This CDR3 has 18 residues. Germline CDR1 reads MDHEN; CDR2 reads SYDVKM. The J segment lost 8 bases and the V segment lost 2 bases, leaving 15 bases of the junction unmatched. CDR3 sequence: CASSLLLKVAGGLDEQFF. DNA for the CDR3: TGTGCCAGCAGTTTACTTTTGAAGGTAGCGGGAGGACTCGATGAGCAGTTCTTC.

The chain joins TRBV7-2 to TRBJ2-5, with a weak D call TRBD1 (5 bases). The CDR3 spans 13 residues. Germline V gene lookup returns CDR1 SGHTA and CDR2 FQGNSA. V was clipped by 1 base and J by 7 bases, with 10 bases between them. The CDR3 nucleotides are TGTGCCAGCAGCTTAGTGCTTAGGGGGACCCAGTACTTC. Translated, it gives CASSLVLRGTQYF.

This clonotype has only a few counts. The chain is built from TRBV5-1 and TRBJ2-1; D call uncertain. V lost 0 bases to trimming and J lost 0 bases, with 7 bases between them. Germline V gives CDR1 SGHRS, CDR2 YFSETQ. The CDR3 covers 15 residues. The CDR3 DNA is TGCGCCAGCAGCTTGGGGGAAAGCTCCTACAATGAGCAGTTCTTC. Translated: CASSLGESSYNEQFF.

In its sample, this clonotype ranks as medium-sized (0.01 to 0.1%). Here the CDR3 DNA reads TGCAGTGCTCCCTATCAGGGGACCTACACCTTC. Amino acid sequence: CSAPYQGTYTF. The chain has TRBV20-1 and TRBJ1-2; the D gene is possibly TRBD1 (6 bases). Germline V CDR1 and CDR2: DFQATT, SNEGSKA (reference sequence). The V and J ends lost 5 bases and 10 bases respectively, with 14 bases between them. The CDR3 consists of 11 residues.

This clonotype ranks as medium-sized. For the CDR3, the DNA is TGTGCCAGCACCCGCCGGGACAGAGTCTATGGCTACACCTTC. Protein: CASTRRDRVYGYTF. The gene calls are TRBV12-3 or TRBV12-4 and TRBJ1-2, with 7 bases matching TRBD1. V lost 7 bases, J lost 4 bases, and 9 bases stayed unmatched. This CDR3 contains 14 residues.

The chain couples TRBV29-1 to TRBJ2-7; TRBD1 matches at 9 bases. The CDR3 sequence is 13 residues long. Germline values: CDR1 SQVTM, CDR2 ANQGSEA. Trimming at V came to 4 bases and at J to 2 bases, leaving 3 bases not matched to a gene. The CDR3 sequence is CSVVWTGAYEQYF. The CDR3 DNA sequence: TGCAGCGTTGTATGGACAGGGGCCTACGAGCAGTACTTC.

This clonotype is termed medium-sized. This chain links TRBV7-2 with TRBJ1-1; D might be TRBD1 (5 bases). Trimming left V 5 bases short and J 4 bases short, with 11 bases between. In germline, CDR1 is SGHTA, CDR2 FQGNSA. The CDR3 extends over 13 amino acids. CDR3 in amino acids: CASSLLRATEAFF. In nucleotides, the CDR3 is TGTGCCAGCAGCCTTCTCAGGGCCACTGAAGCTTTCTTT.

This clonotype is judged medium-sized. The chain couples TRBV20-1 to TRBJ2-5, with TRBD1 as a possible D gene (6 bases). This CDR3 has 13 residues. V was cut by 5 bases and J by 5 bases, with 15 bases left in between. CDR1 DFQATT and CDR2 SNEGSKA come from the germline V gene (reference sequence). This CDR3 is CSAPPGHRETQYF. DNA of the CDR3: TGCAGTGCTCCGCCGGGACACAGGGAGACCCAGTACTTC.